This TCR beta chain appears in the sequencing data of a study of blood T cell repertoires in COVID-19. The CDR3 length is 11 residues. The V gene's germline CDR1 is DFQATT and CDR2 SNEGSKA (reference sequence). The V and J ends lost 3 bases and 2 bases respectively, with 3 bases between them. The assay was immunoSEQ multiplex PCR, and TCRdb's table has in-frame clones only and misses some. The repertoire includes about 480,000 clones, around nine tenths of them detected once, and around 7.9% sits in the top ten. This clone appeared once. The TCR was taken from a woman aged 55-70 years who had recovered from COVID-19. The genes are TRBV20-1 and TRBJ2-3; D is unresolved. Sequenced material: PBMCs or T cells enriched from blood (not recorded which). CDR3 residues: CSASLTDTQYF. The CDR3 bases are TGCAGTGCTAGTCTCACAGATACGCAGTATTTT.